The 10 T cell receptor beta chains reported below all come from one sample, sequenced in a study of OX40 agonist ivuxolimab in advanced cancers. Method: immunoSEQ multiplex PCR; TCRdb's copy keeps in-frame clones and lacks some. This table has roughly 45,000 clones, around 90% appearing once. The input for sequencing was CD4+ or CD8+ T cells sorted from blood, taken in a trial of the OX40 agonist ivuxolimab. These receptors were taken from an adult with an advanced solid tumor such as melanoma, head and neck, liver or kidney cancer.

This clone was counted only a few times. The chain couples TRBV9 to TRBJ1-5; possibly TRBD1 for D (5 bases). V lost 0 bases and J lost 5, with 9 bases in between. CDR3 length: 14 residues. Per the germline V gene, CDR1 is SGDLS and CDR2 is YYNGEE. The CDR3 DNA sequence: TGTGCCAGCAGCGTAGAGGGGCGCGATCAGCCCCAGCATTTT. Protein product: CASSVEGRDQPQHF.

The chain couples TRBV29-1 to TRBJ2-1; D possibly matches TRBD1 or TRBD2 (5 bases each). Germline V gives CDR1 SQVTM, CDR2 ANQGSEA. The CDR3 has 15 amino acids. The V end was cut by 6 bases, the J end by 2 bases, with 17 bases between. CDR3 protein: CSVRGRLGAYNEQFF. The CDR3 region has the DNA TGCAGCGTGAGGGGACGGTTGGGGGCCTACAATGAGCAGTTCTTC.

V and J are TRBV7-6 and TRBJ2-7; 10 bases agree with TRBD1. The CDR3 contains 17 residues. Trimming at V came to 0 bases and at J to 0 bases, leaving 5 bases not matched to a gene. CDR1 is SGHVS and CDR2 is FNYEAQ in the germline V gene. The CDR3 bases are TGTGCCAGCAGCTTAGCATCGGGACAGGGGATCTCCTACGAGCAGTACTTC. This encodes CASSLASGQGISYEQYF.

The CDR3 DNA reads TGTGCCAGCAGCCAAGCCCAAGAGACCCAGTACTTC. It encodes CASSQAQETQYF. The chain uses TRBV7-9 and TRBJ2-5; D call uncertain. Germline lookup yields CDR1 SEHNR and CDR2 FQNEAQ (reference sequence). Trimming cost V 5 bases and J 1 base, with 5 bases left between them. This CDR3 has 12 residues.

This clone is categorized as medium-sized (0.01 to 0.1%). This chain connects TRBV27 to TRBJ1-5; weak D call: TRBD1 (5 bases). The CDR3 is made up of 15 amino acids. The germline V gene has CDR1 MNHEY and CDR2 SMNVEV (reference sequence). Trimming took 5 bases from V and 4 from J, leaving 15 bases between them. CDR3 amino acids: CASSVRDGRNQPQHF. CDR3 in DNA: TGTGCCAGCAGTGTCCGGGACGGCCGGAATCAGCCCCAGCATTTT.

The chain employs TRBV7-3 and TRBJ2-3; TRBD2 aligns across 8 bases. Losses at the gene ends were 2 bases for V and 2 bases for J; bases not matched to a gene: 12. The CDR3 runs to 18 residues. CDR1 SGHTA and CDR2 FQGTGA come from the germline V gene. The CDR3 spells CASSLGPGLAGLTDTQYF. CDR3 DNA sequence: TGTGCCAGCAGCTTAGGCCCTGGGCTAGCGGGCCTCACAGATACGCAGTATTTT.

The gene calls are TRBV9 and TRBJ2-2; 8 bases agree with TRBD2. The CDR3 totals 15 residues. Germline CDR1 reads SGDLS; CDR2 reads YYNGEE. V dropped 0 bases and J dropped 5; count of bases not matched to a gene: 3. This chain's CDR3 is CASSVEGGGTGELFF. CDR3 DNA sequence: TGTGCCAGCAGCGTAGAGGGCGGGGGGACCGGGGAGCTGTTTTTT.

CDR3 sequence (DNA): TGTGCCAGCAGCTCCGGGGCGGGGGGCCACGAGCAGTACTTC. This translates into CASSSGAGGHEQYF. The chain carries TRBV7-9 and TRBJ2-7, with TRBD2 matching over 8 bases. This CDR3 spans 14 amino acids. The germline V gene has CDR1 SEHNR and CDR2 FQNEAQ (reference sequence). Trimming cost V 4 bases and J 5 bases; bases outside gene matches: 7.

This chain uses TRBV19 with TRBJ2-3; TRBD1 agrees at 7 bases. The ends lost 7 bases at V and 5 bases at J; junction bases unmatched: 12. The CDR3 consists of 15 residues. Germline assignment: CDR1 LNHDA and CDR2 SQIVND (reference sequence). CDR3 sequence: CASTFTPGGKDTQYF. The CDR3 DNA is TGTGCCAGTACCTTTACCCCAGGGGGTAAAGATACGCAGTATTTT.

The chain's CDR3 is CASTSAGETYEQYV. CDR3 bases: TGTGCCAGCACTTCGGCAGGCGAAACCTACGAGCAGTACGTC. The chain couples TRBV6-1 to TRBJ2-7; D is uncertain. Germline assignment: CDR1 MNHNS and CDR2 SASEGT. The CDR3 runs to 14 residues. Trimming stripped 7 bases from V and 2 bases from J, with 15 bases between.